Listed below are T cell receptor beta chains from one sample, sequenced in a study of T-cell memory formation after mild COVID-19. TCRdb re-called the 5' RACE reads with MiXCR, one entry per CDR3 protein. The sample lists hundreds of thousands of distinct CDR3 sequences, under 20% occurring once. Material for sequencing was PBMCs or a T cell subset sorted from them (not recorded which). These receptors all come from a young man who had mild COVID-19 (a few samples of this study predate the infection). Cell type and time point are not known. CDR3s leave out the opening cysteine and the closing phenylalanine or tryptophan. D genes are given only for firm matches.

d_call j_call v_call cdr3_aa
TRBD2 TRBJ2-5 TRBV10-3 AISERIAGEETQY
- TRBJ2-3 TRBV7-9 ASSPQSPTQY
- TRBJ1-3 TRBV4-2 ASSQDDSSSGNTIY
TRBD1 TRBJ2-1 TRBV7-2 ASSFDRGYEQF
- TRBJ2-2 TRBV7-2 ASSLGPMNTGELF
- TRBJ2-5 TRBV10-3 AISEWLGGLEETQY
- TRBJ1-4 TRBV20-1 SARRSEANEKLF
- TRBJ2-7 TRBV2 ASRDFLYEQY
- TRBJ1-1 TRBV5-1 ASSPSGGLLRNTEAF
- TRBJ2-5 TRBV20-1 SAILLETQY